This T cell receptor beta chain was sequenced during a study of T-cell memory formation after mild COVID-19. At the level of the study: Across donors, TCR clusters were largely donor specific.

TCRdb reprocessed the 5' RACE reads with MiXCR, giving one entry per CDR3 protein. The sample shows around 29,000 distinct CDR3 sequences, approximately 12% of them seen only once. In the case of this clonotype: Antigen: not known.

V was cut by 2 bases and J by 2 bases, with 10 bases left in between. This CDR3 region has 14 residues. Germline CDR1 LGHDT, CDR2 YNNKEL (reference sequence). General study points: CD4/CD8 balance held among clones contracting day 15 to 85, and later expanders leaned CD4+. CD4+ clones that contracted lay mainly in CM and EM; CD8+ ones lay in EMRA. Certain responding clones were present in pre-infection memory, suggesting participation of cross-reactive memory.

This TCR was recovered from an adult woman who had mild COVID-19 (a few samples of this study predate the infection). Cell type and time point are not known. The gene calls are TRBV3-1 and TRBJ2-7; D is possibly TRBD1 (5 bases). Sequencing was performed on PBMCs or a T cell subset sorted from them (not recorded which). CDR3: CASSQKPGPYEQYF. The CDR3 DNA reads TGTGCCAGCAGCCAAAAACCAGGGCCCTACGAGCAGTACTTC.